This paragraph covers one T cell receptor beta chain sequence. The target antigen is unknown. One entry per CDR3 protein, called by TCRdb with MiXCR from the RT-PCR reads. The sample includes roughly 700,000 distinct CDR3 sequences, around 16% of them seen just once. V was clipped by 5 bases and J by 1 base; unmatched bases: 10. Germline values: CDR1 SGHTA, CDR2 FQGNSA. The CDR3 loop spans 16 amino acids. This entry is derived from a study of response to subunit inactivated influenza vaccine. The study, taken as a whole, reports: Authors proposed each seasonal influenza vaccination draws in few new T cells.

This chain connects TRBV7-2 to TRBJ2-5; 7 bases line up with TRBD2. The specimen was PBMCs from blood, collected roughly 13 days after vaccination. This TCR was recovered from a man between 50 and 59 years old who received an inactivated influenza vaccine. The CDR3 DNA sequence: TGTGCCAGCAGCACCCGACTAGCACCGCCCCAAGAGACCCAGTACTTC. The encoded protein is CASSTRLAPPQETQYF.